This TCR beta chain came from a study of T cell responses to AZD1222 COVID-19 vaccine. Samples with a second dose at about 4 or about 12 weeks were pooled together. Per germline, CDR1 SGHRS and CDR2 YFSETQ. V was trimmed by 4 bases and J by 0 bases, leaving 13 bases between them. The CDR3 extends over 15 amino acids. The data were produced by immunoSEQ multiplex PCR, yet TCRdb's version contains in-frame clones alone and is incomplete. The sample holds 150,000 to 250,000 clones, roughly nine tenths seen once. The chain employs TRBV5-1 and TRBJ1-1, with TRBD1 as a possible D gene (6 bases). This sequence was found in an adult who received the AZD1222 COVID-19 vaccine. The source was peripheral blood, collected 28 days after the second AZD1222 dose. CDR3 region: CASSGGDNLNTEAFF. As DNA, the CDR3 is TGCGCCAGCAGCGGGGGGGACAACCTGAACACTGAAGCTTTCTTT. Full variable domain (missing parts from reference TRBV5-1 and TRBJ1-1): KAGVTQTPRYLIKTRGQQVTLSCSPISGHRSVSWYQQTPGQGLQFLFEYFSETQRNKGNFPGRFSGRQFSNSRSEMNVSTLELGDSALYLCASSGGDNLNTEAFFGQGTRLTVV.